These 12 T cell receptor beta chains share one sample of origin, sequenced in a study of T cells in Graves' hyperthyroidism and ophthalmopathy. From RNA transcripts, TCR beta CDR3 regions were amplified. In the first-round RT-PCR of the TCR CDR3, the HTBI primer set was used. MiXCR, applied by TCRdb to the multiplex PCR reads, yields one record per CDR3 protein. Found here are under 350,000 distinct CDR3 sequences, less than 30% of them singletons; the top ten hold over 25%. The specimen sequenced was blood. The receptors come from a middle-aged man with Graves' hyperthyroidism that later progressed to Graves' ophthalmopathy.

CDR3 amino acids: CASSLLQGVDEQYF. Here the CDR3 DNA reads TGTGCCAGCAGTTTACTACAGGGGGTCGACGAGCAGTACTTC. This chain connects TRBV12-3 or TRBV12-4 to TRBJ2-7; 8 bases are shared with TRBD1. This CDR3 spans 14 amino acids. The V gene end was trimmed by 2 bases and the J gene end by 5 bases; junction bases not matched to a gene: 5.

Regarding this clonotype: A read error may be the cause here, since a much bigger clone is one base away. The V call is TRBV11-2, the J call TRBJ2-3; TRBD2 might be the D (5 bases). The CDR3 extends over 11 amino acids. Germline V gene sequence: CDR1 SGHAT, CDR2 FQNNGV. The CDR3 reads CASSPGDMQYF. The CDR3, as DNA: TGTGCCAGCAGCCCCGGGGATATGCAGTATTTT.

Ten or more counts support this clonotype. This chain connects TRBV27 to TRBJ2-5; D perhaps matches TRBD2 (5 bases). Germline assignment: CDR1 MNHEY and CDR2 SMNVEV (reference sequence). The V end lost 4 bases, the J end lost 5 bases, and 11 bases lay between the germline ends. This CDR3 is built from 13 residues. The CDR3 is CASSYGRGETQYF. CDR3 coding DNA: TGTGCCAGCAGTTACGGCCGAGGGGAGACCCAGTACTTC.

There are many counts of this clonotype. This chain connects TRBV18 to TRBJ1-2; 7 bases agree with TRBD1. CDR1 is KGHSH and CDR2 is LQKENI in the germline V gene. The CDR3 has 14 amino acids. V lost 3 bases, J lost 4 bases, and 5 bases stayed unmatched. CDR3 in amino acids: CASSPGGQIYGYTF. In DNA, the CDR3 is TGTGCCAGCTCACCCGGGGGACAGATCTATGGCTACACCTTC.

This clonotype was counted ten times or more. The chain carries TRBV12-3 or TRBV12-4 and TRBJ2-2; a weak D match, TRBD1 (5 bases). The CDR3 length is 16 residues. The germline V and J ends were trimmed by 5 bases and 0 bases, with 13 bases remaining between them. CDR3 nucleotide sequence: TGTGCCAGCAGTCCCTCAGGGAACGCGAACACCGGGGAGCTGTTTTTT. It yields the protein CASSPSGNANTGELFF.

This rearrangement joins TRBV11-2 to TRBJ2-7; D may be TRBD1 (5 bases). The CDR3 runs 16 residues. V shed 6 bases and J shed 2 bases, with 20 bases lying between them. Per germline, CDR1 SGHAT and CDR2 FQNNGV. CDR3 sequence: CASRAYGQLLAYEQYF. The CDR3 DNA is TGTGCCAGCAGGGCTTACGGACAACTTCTTGCCTACGAGCAGTACTTC.

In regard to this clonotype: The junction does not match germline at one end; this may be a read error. CDR3 nucleotide sequence: TGTGCCAGCAGCCAAGGAATTAGGCTAGACTTCTCCTACGAGCGGTACTTC. Its protein product is CASSQGIRLDFSYERYF. This chain connects TRBV3-1 to TRBJ2-7; no clear D gene. CDR3 length equals 17 residues. Germline CDR1 and CDR2: LGHDT and YNNKEL (reference sequence).

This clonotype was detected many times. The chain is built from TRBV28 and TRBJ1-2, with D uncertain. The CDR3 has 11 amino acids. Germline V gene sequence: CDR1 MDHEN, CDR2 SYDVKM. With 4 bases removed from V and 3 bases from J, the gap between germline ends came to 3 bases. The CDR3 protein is CASSYYYGYTF. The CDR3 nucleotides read TGTGCCAGCAGTTATTACTATGGCTACACCTTC.

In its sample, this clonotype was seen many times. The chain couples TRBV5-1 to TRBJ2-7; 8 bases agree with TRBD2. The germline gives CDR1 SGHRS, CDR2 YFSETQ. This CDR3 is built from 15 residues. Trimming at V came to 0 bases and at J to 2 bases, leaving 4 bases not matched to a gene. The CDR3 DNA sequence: TGCGCCAGCAGCTTGGAAACGCGGGAGGCCTACGAGCAGTACTTC. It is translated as CASSLETREAYEQYF.

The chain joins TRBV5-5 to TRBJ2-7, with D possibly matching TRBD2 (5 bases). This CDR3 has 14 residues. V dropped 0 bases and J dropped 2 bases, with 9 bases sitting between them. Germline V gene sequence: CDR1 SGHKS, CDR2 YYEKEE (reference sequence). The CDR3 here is CASSLGAAAYEQYF. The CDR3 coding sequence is TGTGCCAGCAGCTTGGGAGCGGCCGCCTACGAGCAGTACTTC.

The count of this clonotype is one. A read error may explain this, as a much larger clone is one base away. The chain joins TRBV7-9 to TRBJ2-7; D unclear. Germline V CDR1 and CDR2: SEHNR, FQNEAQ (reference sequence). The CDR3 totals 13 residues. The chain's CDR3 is CASTFGPTYEQDF. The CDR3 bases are TGTGCCAGCACCTTTGGGCCTACCTACGAGCAGGACTTC.

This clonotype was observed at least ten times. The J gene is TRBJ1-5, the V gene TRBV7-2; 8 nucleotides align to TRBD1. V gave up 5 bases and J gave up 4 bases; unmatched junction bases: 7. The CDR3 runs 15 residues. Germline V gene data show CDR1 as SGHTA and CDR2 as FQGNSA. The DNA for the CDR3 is TGTGCCAGCAGCCCGCGGACAGGGTCAAATCAGCCCCAGCATTTT. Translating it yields CASSPRTGSNQPQHF.